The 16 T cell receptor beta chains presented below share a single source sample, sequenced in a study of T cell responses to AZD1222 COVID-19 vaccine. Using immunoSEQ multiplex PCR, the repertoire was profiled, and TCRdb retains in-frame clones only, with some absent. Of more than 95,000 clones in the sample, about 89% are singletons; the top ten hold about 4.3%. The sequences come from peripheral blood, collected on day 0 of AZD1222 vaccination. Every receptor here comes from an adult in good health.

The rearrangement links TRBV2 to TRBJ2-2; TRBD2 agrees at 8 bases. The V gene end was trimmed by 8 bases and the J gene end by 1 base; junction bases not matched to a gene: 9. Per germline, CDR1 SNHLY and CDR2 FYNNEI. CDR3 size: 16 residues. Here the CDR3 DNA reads TGTGCCAGCCAGAAAACCGGGACTAGGAACACCGGGGAGCTGTTTTTT. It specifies CASQKTGTRNTGELFF.

CDR3 sequence (DNA): TGTGCCAGCAGTTTCATGCCCCAGACAGGGGGTTACGGCTACACCTTC. Its protein is CASSFMPQTGGYGYTF. The rearrangement joins TRBV27 to TRBJ1-2; 9 nucleotides agree with TRBD1. The CDR3 is made up of 16 amino acids. CDR1 and CDR2 from the germline V gene are MNHEY and SMNVEV (reference sequence). The trim removed 3 bases at V and 8 bases at J, leaving 13 bases unmatched.

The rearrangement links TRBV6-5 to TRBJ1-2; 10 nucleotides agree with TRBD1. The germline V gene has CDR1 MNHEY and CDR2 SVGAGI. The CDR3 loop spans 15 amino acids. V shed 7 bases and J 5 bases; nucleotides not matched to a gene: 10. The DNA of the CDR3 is TGTGCCAGCATAGGATTGTGGACAGGGGGTTATGGCTACACCTTC. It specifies CASIGLWTGGYGYTF.

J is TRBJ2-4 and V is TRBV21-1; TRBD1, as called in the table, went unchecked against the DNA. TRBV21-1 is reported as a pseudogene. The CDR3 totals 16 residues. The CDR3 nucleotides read TGTGCCAGCAGCACCAGACAGAGCTTAGCCAAAAACATTCAGTACTTC. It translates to CASSTRQSLAKNIQYF.

The CDR3 bases are TGTGCGGCTGGGACTAGCGGGATGTCCCAGTACTTC. Translating gives CAAGTSGMSQYF. The chain joins TRBV28 to TRBJ2-5; the match to TRBD2 covers 13 bases. CDR3 length equals 12 residues. Germline lookup yields CDR1 MDHEN and CDR2 SYDVKM.

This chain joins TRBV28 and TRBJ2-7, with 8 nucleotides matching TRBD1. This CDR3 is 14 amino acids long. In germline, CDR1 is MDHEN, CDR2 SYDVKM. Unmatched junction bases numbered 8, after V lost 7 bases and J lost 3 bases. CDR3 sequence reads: CASTRQGFDYEQYF. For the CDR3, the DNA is TGTGCCAGCACAAGACAGGGGTTCGACTACGAGCAGTACTTC.

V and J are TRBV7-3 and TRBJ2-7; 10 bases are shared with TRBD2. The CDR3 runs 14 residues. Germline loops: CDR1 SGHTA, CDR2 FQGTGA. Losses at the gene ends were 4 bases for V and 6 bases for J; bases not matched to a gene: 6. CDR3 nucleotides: TGTGCCAGCAGCTCAGCGGGGGGGACCGGCGAGCAGTACTTC. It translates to CASSSAGGTGEQYF.

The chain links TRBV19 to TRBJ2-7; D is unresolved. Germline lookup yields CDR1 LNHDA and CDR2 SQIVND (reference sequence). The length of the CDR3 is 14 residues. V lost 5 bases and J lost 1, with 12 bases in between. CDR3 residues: CASSGGRSSYEQYF. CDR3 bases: TGTGCCAGTAGTGGTGGCAGATCTTCCTACGAGCAGTACTTC.

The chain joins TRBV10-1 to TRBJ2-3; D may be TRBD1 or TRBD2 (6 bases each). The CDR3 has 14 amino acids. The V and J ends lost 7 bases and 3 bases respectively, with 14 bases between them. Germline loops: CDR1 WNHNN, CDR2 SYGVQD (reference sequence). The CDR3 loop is CASNAGGQTDTQYF. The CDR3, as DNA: TGCGCCAGCAATGCTGGGGGGCAGACAGATACGCAGTATTTT.

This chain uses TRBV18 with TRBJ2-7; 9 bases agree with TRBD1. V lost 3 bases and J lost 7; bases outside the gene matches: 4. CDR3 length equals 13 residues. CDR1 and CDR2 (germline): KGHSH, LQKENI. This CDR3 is CASSPRDREEQYF. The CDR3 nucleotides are TGTGCCAGCTCACCCCGGGACAGGGAAGAGCAGTACTTC. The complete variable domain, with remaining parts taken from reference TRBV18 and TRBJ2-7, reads NAGVMQNPRHLVRRRGQEARLRCSPMKGHSHVYWYRQLPEEGLKFMVYLQKENIIDESGMPKERFSAEFPKEGPSILRIQQVVRGDSAAYFCASSPRDREEQYFGPGTRLTVT.

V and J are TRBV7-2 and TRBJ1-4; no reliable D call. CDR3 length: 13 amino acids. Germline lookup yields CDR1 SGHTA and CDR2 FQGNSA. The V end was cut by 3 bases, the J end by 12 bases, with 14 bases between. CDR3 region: CASSFFRREELFF. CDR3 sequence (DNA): TGTGCCAGCAGCTTTTTCCGGCGGGAGGAACTGTTTTTT.

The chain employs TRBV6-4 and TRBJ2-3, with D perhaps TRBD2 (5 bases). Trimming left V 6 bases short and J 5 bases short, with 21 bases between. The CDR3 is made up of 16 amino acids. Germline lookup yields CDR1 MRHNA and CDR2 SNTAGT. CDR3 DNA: TGTGCCAGCAGACGCCATAGCGCAGGAAACCAAGATACGCAGTATTTT. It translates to CASRRHSAGNQDTQYF.

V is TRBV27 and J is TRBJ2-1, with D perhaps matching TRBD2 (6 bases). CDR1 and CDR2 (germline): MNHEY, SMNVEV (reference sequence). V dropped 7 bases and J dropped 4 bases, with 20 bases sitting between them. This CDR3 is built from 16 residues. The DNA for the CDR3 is TGTGCCAGCATCAAGAGGGTTAGCGGAGCGTACAATGAGCAGTTCTTC. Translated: CASIKRVSGAYNEQFF.

CDR3 region: CASSDEGYSYEQYF. The CDR3 DNA reads as TGCGCCAGCAGTGACGAGGGCTACTCCTACGAGCAGTACTTC. The chain combines TRBV10-2 with TRBJ2-7; D is possibly TRBD2 (5 bases). Trimming took 3 bases from V and 0 from J, leaving 9 bases between them. This CDR3 is built from 14 residues. The germline gives CDR1 WSHSY, CDR2 SAAADI.

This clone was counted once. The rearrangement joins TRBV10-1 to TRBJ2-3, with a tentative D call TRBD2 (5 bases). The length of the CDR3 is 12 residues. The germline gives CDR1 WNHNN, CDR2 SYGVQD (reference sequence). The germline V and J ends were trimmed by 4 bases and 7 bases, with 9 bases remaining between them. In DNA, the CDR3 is TGCGCCAGCAGTGCTTCGGGAAATACGCAGTATTTT. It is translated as CASSASGNTQYF.

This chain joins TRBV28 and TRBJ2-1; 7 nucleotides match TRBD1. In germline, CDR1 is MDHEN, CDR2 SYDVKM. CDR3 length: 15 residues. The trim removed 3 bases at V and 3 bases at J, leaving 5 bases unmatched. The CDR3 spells CASSFMRGLYNEQFF. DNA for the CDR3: TGTGCCAGCAGTTTCATGAGGGGGCTCTACAATGAGCAGTTCTTC.